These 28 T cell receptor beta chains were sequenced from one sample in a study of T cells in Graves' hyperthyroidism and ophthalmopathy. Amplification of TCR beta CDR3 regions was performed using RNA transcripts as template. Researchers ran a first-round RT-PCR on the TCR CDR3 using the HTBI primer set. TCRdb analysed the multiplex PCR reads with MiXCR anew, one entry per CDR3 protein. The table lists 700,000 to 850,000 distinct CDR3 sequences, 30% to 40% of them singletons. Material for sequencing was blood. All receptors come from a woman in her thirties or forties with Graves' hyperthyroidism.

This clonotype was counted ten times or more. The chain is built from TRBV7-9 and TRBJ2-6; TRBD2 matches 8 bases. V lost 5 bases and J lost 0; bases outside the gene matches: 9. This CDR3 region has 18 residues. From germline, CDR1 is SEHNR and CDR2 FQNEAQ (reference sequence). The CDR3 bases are TGTGCCAGCAGCGGTCTAGCGGGTACACTCTCTGGGGCCAACGTCCTGACTTTC. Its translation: CASSGLAGTLSGANVLTF.

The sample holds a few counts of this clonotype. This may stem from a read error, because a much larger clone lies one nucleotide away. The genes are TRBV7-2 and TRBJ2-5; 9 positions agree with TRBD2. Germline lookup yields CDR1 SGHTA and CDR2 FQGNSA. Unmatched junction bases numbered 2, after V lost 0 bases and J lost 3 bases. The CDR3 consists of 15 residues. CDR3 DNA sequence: TGTGCCAGCAGCTTAGCCAGGACTAGCGAAGAGACCCAGTACTTC. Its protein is CASSLARTSEETQYF.

The CDR3 spells CASWVGWSNQPQHF. CDR3 nucleotide sequence: TGTGCCAGCTGGGTAGGGTGGAGCAATCAGCCCCAGCATTTT. The chain is built from TRBV2 and TRBJ1-5; no reliable D call. Germline V CDR1 and CDR2: SNHLY, FYNNEI. Trimming cost V 8 bases and J 1 base, with 12 bases left between them. The CDR3 contains 14 residues.

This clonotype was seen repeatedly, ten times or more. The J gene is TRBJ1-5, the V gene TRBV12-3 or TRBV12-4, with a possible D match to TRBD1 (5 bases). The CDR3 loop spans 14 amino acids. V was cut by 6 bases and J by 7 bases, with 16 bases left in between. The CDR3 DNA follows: TGTGCCAGCAGGGGGGATGGGGTTCTGCAGCCCCAGCATTTT. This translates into CASRGDGVLQPQHF.

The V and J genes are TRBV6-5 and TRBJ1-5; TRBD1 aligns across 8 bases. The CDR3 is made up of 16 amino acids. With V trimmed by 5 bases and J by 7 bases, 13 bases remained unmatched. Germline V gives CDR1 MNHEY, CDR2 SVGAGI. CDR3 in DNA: TGTGCCAGCAGTCCCTGGACCCAGGGGGCACGGCAGCCCCAGCATTTT. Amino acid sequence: CASSPWTQGARQPQHF.

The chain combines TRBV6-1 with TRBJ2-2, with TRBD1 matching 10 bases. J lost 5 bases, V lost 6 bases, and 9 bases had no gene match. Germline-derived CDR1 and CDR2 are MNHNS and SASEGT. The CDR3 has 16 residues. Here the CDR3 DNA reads TGTGCCAGCAGCTTTATACCGGGACAGGGGACCGGGGAGCTGTTTTTT. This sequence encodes CASSFIPGQGTGELFF.

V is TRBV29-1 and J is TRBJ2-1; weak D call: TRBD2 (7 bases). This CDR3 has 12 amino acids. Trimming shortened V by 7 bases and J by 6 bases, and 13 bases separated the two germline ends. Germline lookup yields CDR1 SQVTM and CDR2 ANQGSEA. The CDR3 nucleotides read TGCAGCGAGGGGGGAGGGTCCAATGAGCAGTTCTTC. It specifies CSEGGGSNEQFF.

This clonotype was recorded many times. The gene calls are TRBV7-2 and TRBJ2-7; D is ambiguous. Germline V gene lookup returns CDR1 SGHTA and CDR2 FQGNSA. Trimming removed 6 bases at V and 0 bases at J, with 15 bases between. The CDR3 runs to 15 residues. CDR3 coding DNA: TGTGCCAGCAGTCGAGACTGGGTTTACTCCTACGAGCAGTACTTC. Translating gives CASSRDWVYSYEQYF.

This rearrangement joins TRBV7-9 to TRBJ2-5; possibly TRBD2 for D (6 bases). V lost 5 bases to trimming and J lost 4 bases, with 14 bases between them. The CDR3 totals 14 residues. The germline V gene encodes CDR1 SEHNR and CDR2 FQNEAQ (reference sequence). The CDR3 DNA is TGTGCCAGCAGCCCGGGAGCGACTAGAGAGACCCAGTACTTC. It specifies CASSPGATRETQYF.

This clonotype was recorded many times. The CDR3 protein is CASSLEVGQGYEQYF. The CDR3 DNA reads TGTGCCAGCAGCTTAGAAGTTGGACAGGGTTACGAGCAGTACTTC. The V and J genes are TRBV7-2 and TRBJ2-7; 8 positions agree with TRBD1. The germline V gene has CDR1 SGHTA and CDR2 FQGNSA. After removal of 1 base from V and 4 bases from J, the junction contained 6 bases not matched to a gene. There are 15 residues in the CDR3.

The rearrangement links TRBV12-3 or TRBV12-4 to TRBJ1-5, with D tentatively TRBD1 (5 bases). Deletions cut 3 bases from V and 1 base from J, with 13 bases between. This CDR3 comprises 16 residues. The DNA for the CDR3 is TGTGCCAGCAGTTTTTCCGGGGGTCGGAGCAATCAGCCCCAGCATTTT. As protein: CASSFSGGRSNQPQHF.

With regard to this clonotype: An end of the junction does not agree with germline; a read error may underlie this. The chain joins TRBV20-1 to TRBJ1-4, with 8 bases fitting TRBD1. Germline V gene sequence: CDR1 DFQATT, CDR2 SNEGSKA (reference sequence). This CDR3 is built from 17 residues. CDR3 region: CTARDRDRRSQVEKLFF. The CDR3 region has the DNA TGCACTGCTAGGGACCGGGACAGGCGAAGTCAGGTAGAAAAACTGTTTTTT.

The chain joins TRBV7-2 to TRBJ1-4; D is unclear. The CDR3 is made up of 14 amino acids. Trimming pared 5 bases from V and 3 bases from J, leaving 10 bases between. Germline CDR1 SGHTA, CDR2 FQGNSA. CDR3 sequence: CASSEGWANEKLFF. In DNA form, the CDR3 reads TGTGCCAGCAGCGAAGGGTGGGCTAATGAAAAACTGTTTTTT.

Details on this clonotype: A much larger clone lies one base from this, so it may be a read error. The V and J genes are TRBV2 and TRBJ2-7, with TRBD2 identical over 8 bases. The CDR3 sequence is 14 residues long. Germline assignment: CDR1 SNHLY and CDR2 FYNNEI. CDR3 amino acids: CVSRSTSGSYEQYF. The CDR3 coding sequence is TGTGTCAGCAGATCCACTAGCGGCTCCTACGAGCAGTACTTC.

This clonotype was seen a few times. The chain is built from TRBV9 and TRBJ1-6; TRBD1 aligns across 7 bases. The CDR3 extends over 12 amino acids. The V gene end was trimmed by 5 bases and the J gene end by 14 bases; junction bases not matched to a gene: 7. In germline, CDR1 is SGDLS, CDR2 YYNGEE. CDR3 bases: TGTGCCAGCAGTATAACAGGGGAATCCCTCCACTTT. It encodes CASSITGESLHF.

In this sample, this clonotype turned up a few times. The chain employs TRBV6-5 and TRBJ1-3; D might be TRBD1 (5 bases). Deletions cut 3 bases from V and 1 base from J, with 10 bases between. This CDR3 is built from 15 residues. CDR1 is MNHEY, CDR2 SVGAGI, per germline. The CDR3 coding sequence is TGTGCCAGCAGTTATGGGGGGACTTCTGGAAACACCATATATTTT. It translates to CASSYGGTSGNTIYF.

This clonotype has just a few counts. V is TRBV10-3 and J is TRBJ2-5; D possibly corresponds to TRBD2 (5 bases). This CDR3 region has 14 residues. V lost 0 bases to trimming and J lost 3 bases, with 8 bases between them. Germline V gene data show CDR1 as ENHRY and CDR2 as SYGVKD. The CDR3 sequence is CAISESLGEETQYF. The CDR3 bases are TGTGCCATCAGTGAGTCGCTGGGAGAAGAGACCCAGTACTTC.

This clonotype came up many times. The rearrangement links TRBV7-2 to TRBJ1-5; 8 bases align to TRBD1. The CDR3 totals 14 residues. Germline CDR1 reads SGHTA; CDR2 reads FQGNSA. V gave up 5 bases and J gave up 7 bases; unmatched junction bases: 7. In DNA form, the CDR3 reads TGTGCCAGCAGCCAGTTGACAGGGGAACAGCCCCAGCATTTT. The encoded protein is CASSQLTGEQPQHF. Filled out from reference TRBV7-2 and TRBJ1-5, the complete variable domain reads GAGVSQSPSNKVTEKGKDVELRCDPISGHTALYWYRQSLGQGLEFLIYFQGNSAPDKSGLPSDRFSAERTGGSVSTLTIQRTQQEDSAVYLCASSQLTGEQPQHFGDGTRLSIL.

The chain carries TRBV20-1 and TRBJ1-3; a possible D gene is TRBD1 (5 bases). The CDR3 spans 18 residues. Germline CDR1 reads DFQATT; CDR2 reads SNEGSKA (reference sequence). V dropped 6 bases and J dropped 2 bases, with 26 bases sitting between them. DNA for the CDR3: TGCAGTGCAAGTTTACCGGGGCCGACTGAACCCACTGGAAACACCATATATTTT. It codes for CSASLPGPTEPTGNTIYF.

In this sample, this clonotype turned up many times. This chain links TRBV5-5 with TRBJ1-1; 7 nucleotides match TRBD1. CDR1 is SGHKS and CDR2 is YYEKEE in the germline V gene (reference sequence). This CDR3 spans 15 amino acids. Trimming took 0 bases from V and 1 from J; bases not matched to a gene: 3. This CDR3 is CASSLVPGGNTEAFF. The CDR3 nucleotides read TGTGCCAGCAGCTTGGTTCCAGGGGGGAACACTGAAGCTTTCTTT.

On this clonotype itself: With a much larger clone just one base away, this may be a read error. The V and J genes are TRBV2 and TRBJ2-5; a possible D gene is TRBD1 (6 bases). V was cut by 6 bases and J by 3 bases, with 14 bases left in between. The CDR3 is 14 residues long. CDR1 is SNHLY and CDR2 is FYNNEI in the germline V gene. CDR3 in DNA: TGTGCCAGCAGCCAAGTTTGGGACAAAGAGACCCAGTACTTC. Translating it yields CASSQVWDKETQYF.

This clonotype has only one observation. DNA for the CDR3: TGTGCCATCAGTTACTCGACCCGGTTGAACACTGAAGCTTTCTTT. Amino acid sequence: CAISYSTRLNTEAFF. The chain couples TRBV10-3 to TRBJ1-1; D uncertain. This CDR3 is built from 15 residues. Trimming removed 5 bases at V and 0 bases at J, with 13 bases between. Germline-derived CDR1 and CDR2 are ENHRY and SYGVKD.

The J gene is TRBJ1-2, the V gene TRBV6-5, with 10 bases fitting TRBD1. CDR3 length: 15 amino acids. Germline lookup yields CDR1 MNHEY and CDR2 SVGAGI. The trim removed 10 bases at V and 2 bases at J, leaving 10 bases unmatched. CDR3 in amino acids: CATSRQGAVNYGYTF. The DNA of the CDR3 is TGTGCCACCTCGAGACAGGGGGCTGTAAACTATGGCTACACCTTC.

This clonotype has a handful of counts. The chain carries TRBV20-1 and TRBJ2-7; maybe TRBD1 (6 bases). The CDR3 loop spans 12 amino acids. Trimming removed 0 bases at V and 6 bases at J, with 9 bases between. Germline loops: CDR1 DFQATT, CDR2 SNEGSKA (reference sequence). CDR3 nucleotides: TGCAGTGCTAGAGATCCAGGGGCCGAGCAGTACTTC. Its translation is CSARDPGAEQYF.

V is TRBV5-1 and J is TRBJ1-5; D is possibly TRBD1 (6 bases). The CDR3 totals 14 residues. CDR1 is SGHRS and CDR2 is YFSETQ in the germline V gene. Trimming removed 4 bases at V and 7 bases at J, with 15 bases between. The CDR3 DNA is TGCGCCAGCAGCCAAACAGGGTTGGAGCAGCCCCAGCATTTT. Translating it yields CASSQTGLEQPQHF. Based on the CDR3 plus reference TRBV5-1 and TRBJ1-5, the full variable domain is KAGVTQTPRYLIKTRGQQVTLSCSPISGHRSVSWYQQTPGQGLQFLFEYFSETQRNKGNFPGRFSGRQFSNSRSEMNVSTLELGDSALYLCASSQTGLEQPQHFGDGTRLSIL.

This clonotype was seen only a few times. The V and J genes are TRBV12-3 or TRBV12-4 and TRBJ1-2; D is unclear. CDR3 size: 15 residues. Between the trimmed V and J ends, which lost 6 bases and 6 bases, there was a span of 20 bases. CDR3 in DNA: TGTGCCAGCAGCTTAATCGCCCCCGTGATCGATGGCTACACCTTC. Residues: CASSLIAPVIDGYTF.

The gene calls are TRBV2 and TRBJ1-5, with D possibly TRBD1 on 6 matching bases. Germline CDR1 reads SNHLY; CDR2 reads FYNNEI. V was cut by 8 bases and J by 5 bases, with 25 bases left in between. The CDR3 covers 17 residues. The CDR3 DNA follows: TGTGCCAGCCAACTACGCCTCGGACAGAGTCTCGATCAGCCCCAGCATTTT. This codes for CASQLRLGQSLDQPQHF.

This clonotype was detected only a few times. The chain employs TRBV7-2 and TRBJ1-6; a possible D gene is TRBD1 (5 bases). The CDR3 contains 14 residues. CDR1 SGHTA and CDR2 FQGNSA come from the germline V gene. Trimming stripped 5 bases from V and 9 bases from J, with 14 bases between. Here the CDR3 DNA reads TGTGCCAGCAGCCCCGCAGGGCTTGTTTCACCCCTCCACTTT. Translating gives CASSPAGLVSPLHF. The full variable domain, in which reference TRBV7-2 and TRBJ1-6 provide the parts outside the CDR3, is GAGVSQSPSNKVTEKGKDVELRCDPISGHTALYWYRQSLGQGLEFLIYFQGNSAPDKSGLPSDRFSAERTGGSVSTLTIQRTQQEDSAVYLCASSPAGLVSPLHFGNGTRLTVT.